The present T cell receptor beta chain was sequenced within a study of blood T cell repertoires in COVID-19. Study-wide context: COVID-19 samples from acute and convalescent phases originated in the United States, Italy and Spain. The analysed material was cDNA or gDNA that came from T cells, B-cell-depleted T cells, or PBMCs.

The CDR3 spans 13 residues. V lost 8 bases and J lost 2; bases outside the gene matches: 3. Original data processing: By means of reference gene primer amplification, nucleated cell counts were estimated. The data were produced by immunoSEQ multiplex PCR, yet TCRdb's version contains in-frame clones alone and is incomplete. V, J and clone size reflect that table, while D and trimming were determined from the DNA. The sample has 350,000 to 450,000 clones; 80% to 90% are singletons. Sequencing was performed on peripheral blood. The TCR comes from a woman aged 55-69 years with COVID-19, enrolled during active disease. The chain carries TRBV12-3 or TRBV12-4 and TRBJ2-5, with TRBD1 matching 9 bases. The chain's CDR3 is CASSGQGQETQYF. For the CDR3, the DNA is TGTGCCAGCTCGGGACAGGGACAAGAGACCCAGTACTTC.